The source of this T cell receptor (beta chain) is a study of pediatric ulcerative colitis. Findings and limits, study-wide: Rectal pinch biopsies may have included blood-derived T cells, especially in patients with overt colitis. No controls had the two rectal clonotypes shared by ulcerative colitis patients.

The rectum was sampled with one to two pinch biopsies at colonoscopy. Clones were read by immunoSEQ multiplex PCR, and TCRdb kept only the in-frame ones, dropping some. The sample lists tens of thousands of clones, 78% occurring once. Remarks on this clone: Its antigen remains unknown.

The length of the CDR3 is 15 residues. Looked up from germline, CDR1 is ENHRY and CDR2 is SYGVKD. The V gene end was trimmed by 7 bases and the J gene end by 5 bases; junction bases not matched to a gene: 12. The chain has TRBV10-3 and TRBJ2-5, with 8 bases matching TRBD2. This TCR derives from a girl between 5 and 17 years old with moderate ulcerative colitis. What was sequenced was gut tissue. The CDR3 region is CAIKEGREGLETQYF. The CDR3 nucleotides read TGTGCCATCAAGGAAGGACGGGAGGGCCTGGAGACCCAGTACTTC.